Following are 13 T cell receptor beta chains from one sample sequenced in a study of T cell changes during pregnancy in multiple sclerosis. TCRdb's table, derived via immunoSEQ multiplex PCR, lists solely in-frame clones and lacks some. Here the sample spans 35,000 to 45,000 clones, 90% being singletons. Sequencing used CD4+ T cells from peripheral blood mononuclear cells, obtained in the first trimester of pregnancy. The receptors here all came from a female donor in good health, enrolled as a control in a pregnancy study.

The chain has TRBV7-3 and TRBJ2-1; the D gene is possibly TRBD1 (7 bases). Trimming cost V 4 bases and J 9 bases, with 19 bases left between them. Germline lookup yields CDR1 SGHTA and CDR2 FQGTGA. CDR3 size: 15 residues. The CDR3 region has the DNA TGTGCCAGCAGCTCGGGACCAGGGGGGCGATTTGAGCAGTTCTTC. It translates to CASSSGPGGRFEQFF.

This clone was seen only once. The genes are TRBV6-1 and TRBJ1-6; D gene uncertain. This CDR3 spans 13 amino acids. Germline-derived CDR1 and CDR2 are MNHNS and SASEGT. The V end lost 10 bases, the J end lost 6 bases, and 13 bases lay between the germline ends. The CDR3 loop is CATTPTINSPLHF. In DNA, the CDR3 is TGTGCCACAACACCCACTATTAATTCACCCCTCCACTTT.

The gene calls are TRBV30 and TRBJ1-4; 10 bases map to TRBD1. Trimming cost V 3 bases and J 10 bases; bases outside gene matches: 11. The germline gives CDR1 GTSNPN, CDR2 SVGIG (reference sequence). The CDR3 covers 15 residues. The CDR3 sequence is CAWRLIGQGVGKLFF. For the CDR3, the DNA is TGTGCCTGGAGACTTATTGGACAGGGGGTCGGAAAACTGTTTTTT.

CDR3 loop: CASSLVAGNSPLHF. DNA of the CDR3: TGTGCCAGCAGCTTGGTGGCGGGGAATTCACCCCTCCACTTT. This chain joins TRBV7-8 and TRBJ1-6, with D uncertain. From germline, CDR1 is SGHVS and CDR2 FQNEAQ. The CDR3 is 14 residues long. Trimming removed 3 bases at V and 7 bases at J, with 10 bases between.

The rearrangement links TRBV27 to TRBJ2-2; D unclear. CDR3 length: 15 residues. Between the trimmed V and J ends, which lost 5 bases and 0 bases, there was a span of 10 bases. Germline lookup yields CDR1 MNHEY and CDR2 SMNVEV (reference sequence). The CDR3 DNA follows: TGTGCCAGCAGTGAGGTATCCACGAACACCGGGGAGCTGTTTTTT. This encodes CASSEVSTNTGELFF.

DNA of the CDR3: TGTGCCAGCACAACAGCGGGGGGAACAGATACGCAGTATTTT. It is translated as CASTTAGGTDTQYF. The chain recombines TRBV25-1 with TRBJ2-3; TRBD2 aligns across 9 bases. V shed 7 bases and J 3 bases; nucleotides not matched to a gene: 5. The CDR3 runs to 14 residues. Germline CDR1 MGHDK, CDR2 SYGVNS.

A remark on this clone: An end of the junction differs from the germline gene, which may be a read error. The chain joins TRBV7-2 to TRBJ2-1, with D perhaps TRBD2 (5 bases). This CDR3 has 12 residues. The germline gives CDR1 SGHTA, CDR2 FQGNSA. The CDR3 is CVSSLALWEQFF. CDR3 DNA: TGTGTCAGCAGCTTAGCGCTATGGGAGCAGTTCTTC.

This chain uses TRBV9 with TRBJ2-2; D is possibly TRBD2 (6 bases). This CDR3 comprises 16 residues. Trimming shortened V by 0 bases and J by 2 bases, and 11 bases separated the two germline ends. Germline loops: CDR1 SGDLS, CDR2 YYNGEE. The CDR3 reads CASSVVSGRNTGELFF. In DNA form, the CDR3 reads TGTGCCAGCAGCGTAGTGAGCGGGCGAAACACCGGGGAGCTGTTTTTT.

J is TRBJ2-1 and V is TRBV19, with 14 bases that match TRBD2. The germline CDR1 and CDR2 sequences are LNHDA and SQIVND (reference sequence). CDR3 length: 16 residues. V gave up 7 bases and J gave up 5 bases; unmatched junction bases: 7. This CDR3 reads CASIVGTSGGNNEQFF. For the CDR3, the DNA is TGTGCCAGTATCGTGGGGACTAGCGGGGGAAACAATGAGCAGTTCTTC.

The CDR3 DNA is TGTGCCAGCAGCTCCCCCAATGGCGGTCTGTACAATGAGCAGTTCTTC. Translation: CASSSPNGGLYNEQFF. The chain has TRBV11-2 and TRBJ2-1; no definite D call. The germline V and J ends were trimmed by 4 bases and 4 bases, with 17 bases remaining between them. CDR3 length: 16 residues. The germline V gene has CDR1 SGHAT and CDR2 FQNNGV.

V is TRBV2 and J is TRBJ1-5; D remains unclear. The CDR3 consists of 15 residues. In germline, CDR1 is SNHLY, CDR2 FYNNEI. V lost 2 bases and J 7 bases, leaving 15 bases between the germline ends. The CDR3 here is CASSEMRKKGQPQHF. In DNA, the CDR3 is TGTGCCAGCAGTGAAATGCGGAAAAAAGGCCAGCCCCAGCATTTT.

The chain carries TRBV10-3 and TRBJ2-2, with 10 bases identical to TRBD1. V gave up 8 bases and J gave up 3 bases; unmatched junction bases: 3. The CDR3 runs to 14 residues. CDR1 is ENHRY and CDR2 is SYGVKD in the germline V gene. The CDR3 sequence is CAISDRGDTGELFF. For the CDR3, the DNA is TGTGCCATCTCGGACAGGGGGGACACCGGGGAGCTGTTTTTT.

This clone came up once. This rearrangement joins TRBV28 to TRBJ1-2, with no clear D. The V end lost 6 bases, the J end lost 3 bases, and 5 bases lay between the germline ends. The CDR3 runs to 11 residues. Germline V gives CDR1 MDHEN, CDR2 SYDVKM. In DNA form, the CDR3 reads TGTGCCAGCAGAACAGACTATGGCTACACCTTC. It codes for CASRTDYGYTF.